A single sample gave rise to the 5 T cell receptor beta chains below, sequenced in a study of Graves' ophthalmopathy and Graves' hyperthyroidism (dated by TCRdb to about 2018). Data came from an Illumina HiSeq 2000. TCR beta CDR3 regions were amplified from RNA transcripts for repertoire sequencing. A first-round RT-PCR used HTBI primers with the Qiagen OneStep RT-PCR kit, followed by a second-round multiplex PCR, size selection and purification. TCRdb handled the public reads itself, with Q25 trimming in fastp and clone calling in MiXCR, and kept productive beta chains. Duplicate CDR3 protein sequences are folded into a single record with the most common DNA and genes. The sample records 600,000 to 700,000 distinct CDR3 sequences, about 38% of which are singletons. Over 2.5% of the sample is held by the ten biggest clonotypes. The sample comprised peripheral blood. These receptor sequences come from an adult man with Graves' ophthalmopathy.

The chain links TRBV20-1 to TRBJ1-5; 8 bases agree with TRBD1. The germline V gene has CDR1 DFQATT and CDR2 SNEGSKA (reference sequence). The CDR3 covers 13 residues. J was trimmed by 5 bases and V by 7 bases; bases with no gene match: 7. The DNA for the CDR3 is TGCAGTGTCACGACAGGGGTCGATCAGCCCCAGCATTTT. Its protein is CSVTTGVDQPQHF.

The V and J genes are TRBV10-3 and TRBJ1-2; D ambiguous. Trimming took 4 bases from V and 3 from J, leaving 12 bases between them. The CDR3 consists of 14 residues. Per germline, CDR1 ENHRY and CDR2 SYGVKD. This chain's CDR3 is CAISAFAGDYGYTF. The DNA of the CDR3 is TGTGCCATCAGTGCGTTCGCCGGGGACTATGGCTACACCTTC.

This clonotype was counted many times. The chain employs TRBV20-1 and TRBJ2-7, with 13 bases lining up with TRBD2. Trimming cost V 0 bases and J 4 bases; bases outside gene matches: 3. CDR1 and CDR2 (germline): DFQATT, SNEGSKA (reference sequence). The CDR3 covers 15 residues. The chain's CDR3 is CSARDATSGGYEQYF. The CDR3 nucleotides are TGCAGTGCTAGAGATGCGACTAGCGGGGGGTACGAGCAGTACTTC.

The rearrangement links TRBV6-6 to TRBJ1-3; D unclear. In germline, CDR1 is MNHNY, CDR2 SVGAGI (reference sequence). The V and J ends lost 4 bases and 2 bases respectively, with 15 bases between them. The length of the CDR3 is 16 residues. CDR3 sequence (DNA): TGTGCCAGCAGTTTGGCTTTTGGTATAGCTGGAAACACCATATATTTT. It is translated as CASSLAFGIAGNTIYF.

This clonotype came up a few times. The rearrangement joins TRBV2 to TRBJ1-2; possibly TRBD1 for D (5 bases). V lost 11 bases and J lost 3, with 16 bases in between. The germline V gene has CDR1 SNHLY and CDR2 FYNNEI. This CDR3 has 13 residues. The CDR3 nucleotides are TGTGCCTTTAGCCGACAGTCTGACTATGGCTACACCTTC. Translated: CAFSRQSDYGYTF.